These 9 T cell receptor beta chains originate from one sample sequenced in a study of blood T cell repertoires in COVID-19. Data came from immunoSEQ multiplex PCR; TCRdb stores just in-frame clones and leaves some out. The sample holds approximately 150,000 clones; 84% are singletons and the top ten take approximately 3.6%. Source material: PBMCs or T cells enriched from blood (not recorded which). The receptors derive from a woman in her fifties or sixties with acute COVID-19.

This chain uses TRBV2 with TRBJ1-6, with TRBD1 matching 7 bases. The CDR3 runs 14 residues. Germline V gene data show CDR1 as SNHLY and CDR2 as FYNNEI. V dropped 3 bases and J dropped 8; count of bases not matched to a gene: 4. In DNA, the CDR3 is TGTGCCAGCAGTGATAGGCAGGGGGATTCACCCCTCCACTTT. It specifies CASSDRQGDSPLHF.

V gene TRBV11-2 combines with J gene TRBJ2-7; TRBD2 aligns across 7 bases. The CDR3 is made up of 14 amino acids. The germline gives CDR1 SGHAT, CDR2 FQNNGV. V shed 3 bases and J 4 bases; nucleotides not matched to a gene: 6. The CDR3 protein is CASSFGGSWYEQYF. DNA for the CDR3: TGTGCCAGCAGCTTTGGCGGGAGCTGGTACGAGCAGTACTTC.

This clone was seen a handful of times. The chain couples TRBV2 to TRBJ2-2; 11 positions match TRBD2. The CDR3 extends over 17 amino acids. Germline loops: CDR1 SNHLY, CDR2 FYNNEI. V gave up 7 bases and J gave up 8 bases; unmatched junction bases: 15. The CDR3 loop reads CASTDPSVAGGPGELFF. In DNA, the CDR3 is TGTGCCAGCACCGACCCCTCTGTAGCGGGAGGGCCAGGGGAGCTGTTTTTT.

The V and J genes are TRBV4-3 and TRBJ2-1, with a possible D match to TRBD2 (6 bases). Germline V lookup: CDR1 LGHNA, CDR2 YSLEER. V was trimmed by 2 bases and J by 0 bases, leaving 14 bases between them. The CDR3 runs 17 residues. CDR3 sequence reads: CASSQLFAGSSYNEQFF. Here the CDR3 DNA reads TGCGCCAGCAGCCAATTGTTTGCGGGGAGCTCCTACAATGAGCAGTTCTTC.

The chain combines TRBV11-2 with TRBJ1-2, with 9 positions matching TRBD1. This CDR3 is built from 14 residues. CDR1 and CDR2 from the germline V gene are SGHAT and FQNNGV. Trimming at V came to 4 bases and at J to 5 bases, leaving 5 bases not matched to a gene. The CDR3 is CASSSGTGRYGYTF. The CDR3 coding sequence is TGTGCCAGCAGCTCCGGGACAGGGCGGTATGGCTACACCTTC.

The V call is TRBV7-2, the J call TRBJ2-4; 9 positions match TRBD1. V was clipped by 0 bases and J by 3 bases; unmatched bases: 12. The germline CDR1 and CDR2 sequences are SGHTA and FQGNSA. The CDR3 consists of 19 residues. CDR3 DNA sequence: TGTGCCAGCAGCTTAGCCGGGACAGGGTCGATACTCAGCAAAAACATTCAGTACTTC. The encoded protein is CASSLAGTGSILSKNIQYF.

This sequence joins TRBV19 and TRBJ2-1; 12 nucleotides line up with TRBD2. The junction had 11 bases not matched to a gene; V was cut back by 5 bases and J by 0 bases. The length of the CDR3 is 19 residues. CDR1 is LNHDA and CDR2 is SQIVND in the germline V gene (reference sequence). Written as DNA, the CDR3 is TGTGCCAGTAGTCTCTACGGGACTAGCGGGCAAGGCTCCTACAATGAGCAGTTCTTC. It specifies CASSLYGTSGQGSYNEQFF.

This clone was counted a single time. V gene TRBV7-2 combines with J gene TRBJ2-1; D uncertain. Germline V gives CDR1 SGHTA, CDR2 FQGNSA. The CDR3 has 15 amino acids. V lost 3 bases and J 8 bases, leaving 17 bases between the germline ends. DNA for the CDR3: TGTGCCAGCAGCTTTTCGCTCGGTCTAGTGGATGAGCAGTTCTTC. This codes for CASSFSLGLVDEQFF.

The rearrangement links TRBV5-4 to TRBJ2-7, with a tentative D call TRBD1 (5 bases). The CDR3 totals 16 residues. Germline CDR1 reads SGHNT; CDR2 reads YYREEE (reference sequence). V was trimmed by 1 base and J by 4 bases, leaving 18 bases between them. DNA of the CDR3: TGTGCCAGCAGCTTGAGGTGGGGCGTAGGGTCTTACGAGCAGTACTTC. Protein sequence: CASSLRWGVGSYEQYF.